This TCR beta chain was captured by sequencing in a study of neurological immune-mediated disorders. The cDNA was produced through 5'RACE with 10-nucleotide random UMIs. Each sequencing run yielded over 160 million TCR-beta sequences from 15-18 subjects. TCRdb recomputed calls from the 5' RACE reads with MiXCR, one row per CDR3 protein. Among roughly 100,000 distinct CDR3 sequences listed, 3.5% to 4% were seen once. PBMCs stored at -80 C, 2 million in total, were the source of the unsorted libraries. Study-level findings and limits: No sharing of CDR3 amino acid sequences was observed among expanded clones across subjects, suggesting private repertoires in all groups.

This clonotype was seen at least ten times. As yet, its antigen is unknown. V was pared by 4 bases and J by 5 bases, with 9 bases of the junction left unmatched. From germline, CDR1 is SGHRS and CDR2 YFSETQ. The CDR3 length is 14 residues. The sequenced sample was PBMCs. The chain joins TRBV5-1 to TRBJ2-7; 7 nucleotides line up with TRBD1. The origin of this receptor is a woman aged 18-29 years with multiple sclerosis. The DNA for the CDR3 is TGCGCCAGCAGCCTTCGACAGGGAAGTCACGAGCAGTACTTC. Translated, it gives CASSLRQGSHEQYF.